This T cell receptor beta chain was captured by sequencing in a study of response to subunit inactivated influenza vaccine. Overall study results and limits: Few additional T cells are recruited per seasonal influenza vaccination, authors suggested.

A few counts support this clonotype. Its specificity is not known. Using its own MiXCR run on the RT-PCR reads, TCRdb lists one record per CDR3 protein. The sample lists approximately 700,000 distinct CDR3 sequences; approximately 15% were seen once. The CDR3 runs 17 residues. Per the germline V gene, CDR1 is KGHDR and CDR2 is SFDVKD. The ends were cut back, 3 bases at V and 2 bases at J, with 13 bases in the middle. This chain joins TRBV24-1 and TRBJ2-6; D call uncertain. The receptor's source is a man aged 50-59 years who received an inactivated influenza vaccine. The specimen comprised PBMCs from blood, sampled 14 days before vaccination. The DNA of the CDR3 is TGTGCCACCAGTGATCCCGGGCTACACCCTGGGGCCAACGTCCTGACTTTC. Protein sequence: CATSDPGLHPGANVLTF.